This T cell receptor beta chain was obtained from a study of T cell clonality in common variable immunodeficiency. There are a few counts of this clone. Its antigen is unknown. The read terminates 3 residues ahead of where the CDR3 ends, so the germline J gene completes it. Study-wide results and limits: Fewer deletions and N-nucleotide insertions were reportedly seen in common variable immunodeficiency TCR beta sequences. Compared with controls, CVID subjects had fewer shared TCRbeta clones.

The CDR3 is 15 residues long. Looked up from germline, CDR1 is LNHDA and CDR2 is SQIVND (reference sequence). Trimming cost V 5 bases and J 5 bases, with 18 bases left between them. Produced via immunoSEQ multiplex PCR; TCRdb's table is partial and in-frame only. Recorded here are about 20,000 clones, none singletons. Diagnosis required reduced IgG, IgA and/or IgM with specific antibody deficiency. The chain carries TRBV19 and TRBJ2-5, with TRBD1 as a possible D gene (6 bases). Input material: peripheral blood mononuclear cells. The origin of this receptor is a human donor with common variable immunodeficiency. CDR3 region: CASSPYHRVPETQYF. CDR3 bases read: TGTGCCAGTAGTCCCTACCACAGGGTCCCGGAGACC.